The rows below give T cell receptor beta chains drawn from one sample of a study of molecular identifiers for immune sequencing clone quantification. Using its own MiXCR run on the PCR reads, TCRdb lists one record per CDR3 protein. The sample includes some 590,000 distinct CDR3 sequences, 25% of them seen just once. The sequencing input was naive CD8+ T cells from blood, with Jurkat cell RNA spiked in. The receptors come from a human donor in good health. Some libraries in this study had Jurkat cell RNA spiked in. The CDR3 runs from the conserved cysteine through the conserved F or W. D genes are given only for firm matches. Some rows have no size entry. The others give once, few or many, or a class for an expanded clone.

D,length,size,J,V,CDR3,DNA
TRBD2,17,NA,TRBJ2-2,TRBV7-3,CARRLAGGGRRTGELFF,TGTGCCCGCCGCTTAGCGGGCGGGGGGCGGCGGACCGGGGAGCTGTTTTTT
NA,14,few,TRBJ1-2,TRBV5-4,CASSLDRARDGYTF,TGTGCCAGCAGCTTGGACAGGGCGAGAGATGGCTACACCTTC
NA,12,few,TRBJ1-2,TRBV13,CASSLGEYGYTF,TGTGCCAGCAGCTTAGGAGAGTATGGCTACACCTTC
NA,15,NA,TRBJ2-1,TRBV5-5,CASSLIRGPYNEQFF,TGTGCCAGCAGCTTAATCCGGGGGCCCTACAATGAGCAGTTCTTC
NA,15,NA,TRBJ2-2,TRBV2,CASTLKGSNTGELFF,TGTGCCAGCACCCTTAAAGGGTCGAACACCGGGGAGCTGTTTTTT
NA,17,few,TRBJ1-3,TRBV5-4,CASSLGGKGGTRNTIYF,TGTGCCAGCAGCTTGGGGGGCAAAGGGGGGACGAGAAACACCATATATTTT
NA,18,few,TRBJ1-1,TRBV4-1,CASRQGPGQGVGGTEAFF,TGCGCCAGCCGCCAAGGACCAGGGCAGGGCGTGGGGGGGACTGAAGCTTTCTTT
TRBD2,16,NA,TRBJ2-7,TRBV13,CASSARLAGESYEQYF,TGTGCCAGCAGCGCCCGACTAGCGGGGGAATCCTACGAGCAGTACTTC
NA,14,NA,TRBJ1-2,TRBV12-3/TRBV12-4,CASSPRDGNYGYTF,TGTGCCAGCAGTCCCAGGGACGGGAACTATGGCTACACCTTC
TRBD1,17,NA,TRBJ1-1,TRBV12-3/TRBV12-4,CASSFFFVTGVNTEAFF,TGTGCCAGCAGTTTTTTCTTCGTCACAGGGGTGAACACTGAAGCTTTCTTT
NA,12,NA,TRBJ1-1,TRBV20-1,CSASGGDTEAFF,TGCAGTGCTAGTGGTGGGGACACTGAAGCTTTCTTT
NA,12,NA,TRBJ2-2,TRBV7-9,CASRGNTGELLF,TGTGCCAGCAGAGGAAACACCGGGGAGCTGTTGTTT
NA,15,NA,TRBJ1-1,TRBV12-5,CASGLGETVNNEAFF,TGTGCTAGTGGTCTCGGCGAGACAGTTAACAATGAAGCTTTCTTT
TRBD1,15,NA,TRBJ2-5,TRBV11-2,CASSPDQTGFGSQYF,TGTGCCAGCAGCCCGGACCAGACAGGGTTTGGGTCCCAGTACTTC
TRBD2,16,many,TRBJ2-3,TRBV5-6,CASSLTSGGPGGTQYF,TGTGCCAGCAGCTTGACTAGCGGGGGGCCCGGGGGTACGCAGTATTTT
TRBD2,16,NA,TRBJ2-1,TRBV7-9,CASSPTLAGGQGEQFF,TGTGCCAGCAGTCCAACCCTAGCGGGAGGGCAGGGTGAGCAGTTCTTC
TRBD2,13,NA,TRBJ2-5,TRBV24-1,CATMGLASLDQYF,TGTGCCACCATGGGACTAGCTAGCTTGGACCAGTACTTC
TRBD2,17,few,TRBJ2-7,TRBV20-1,CSARDEWREGLRYEQYF,TGCAGTGCTAGAGACGAGTGGCGGGAGGGCCTGCGCTACGAGCAGTACTTC
NA,15,many,TRBJ2-5,TRBV9,CASSVVAGSKETQYF,TGTGCCAGCAGCGTAGTGGCAGGTTCTAAAGAGACCCAGTACTTC
TRBD2,14,many,TRBJ2-7,TRBV7-9,CASSLGRAGAEQYF,TGTGCCAGCAGCTTAGGAAGGGCGGGAGCCGAGCAGTACTTC
NA,14,NA,TRBJ2-1,TRBV12-3/TRBV12-4,CASNWEGVDNEQFF,TGTGCCAGCAATTGGGAAGGGGTGGACAATGAGCAGTTCTTC
NA,13,many,TRBJ2-3,TRBV7-9,CATDEEMTDTQYF,TGTGCCACGGACGAGGAGATGACAGATACGCAGTATTTT
TRBD1,16,few,TRBJ2-6,TRBV6-4,CASTSAGGPGANVLTF,TGTGCCAGCACTTCGGCAGGGGGCCCTGGGGCCAACGTCCTGACTTTC
TRBD2,17,NA,TRBJ2-7,TRBV4-2,CASSQEASGRRSYEQYF,TGTGCCAGCAGCCAAGAGGCTAGCGGGAGGCGTAGCTACGAGCAGTACTTC
NA,16,few,TRBJ1-1,TRBV14,CASSQDEALMNTEAFF,TGTGCCAGCAGCCAAGATGAGGCGCTAATGAACACTGAAGCTTTCTTT
TRBD1,14,many,TRBJ1-1,TRBV12-3/TRBV12-4,CASSFLTGDTEAFF,TGTGCCAGCAGTTTTCTAACAGGGGACACTGAAGCTTTCTTT